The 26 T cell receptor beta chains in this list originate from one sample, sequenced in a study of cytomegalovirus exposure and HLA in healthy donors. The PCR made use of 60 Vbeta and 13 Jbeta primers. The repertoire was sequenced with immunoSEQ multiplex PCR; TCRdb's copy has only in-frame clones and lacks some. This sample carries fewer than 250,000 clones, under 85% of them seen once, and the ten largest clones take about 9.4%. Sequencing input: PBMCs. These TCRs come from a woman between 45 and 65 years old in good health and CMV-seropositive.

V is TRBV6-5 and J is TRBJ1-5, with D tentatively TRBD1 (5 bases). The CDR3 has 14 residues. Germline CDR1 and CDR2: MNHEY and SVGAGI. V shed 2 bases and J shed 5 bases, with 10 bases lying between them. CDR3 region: CASSYPDRHQPQHF. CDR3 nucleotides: TGTGCCAGCAGTTACCCAGACAGACATCAGCCCCAGCATTTT.

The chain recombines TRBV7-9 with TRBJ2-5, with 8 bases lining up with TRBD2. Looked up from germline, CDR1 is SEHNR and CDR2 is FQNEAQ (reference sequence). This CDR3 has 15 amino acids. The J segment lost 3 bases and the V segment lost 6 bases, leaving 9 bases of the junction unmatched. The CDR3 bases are TGTGCCAGCAGACAAGGACTAGCTGGTGAAGAGACCCAGTACTTC. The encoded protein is CASRQGLAGEETQYF.

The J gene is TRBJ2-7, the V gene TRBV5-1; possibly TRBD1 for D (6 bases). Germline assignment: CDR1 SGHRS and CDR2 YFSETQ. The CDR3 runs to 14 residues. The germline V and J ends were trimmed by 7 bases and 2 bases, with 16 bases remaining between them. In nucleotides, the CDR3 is TGCGCCAGCGTCGAACTCGACAGGCCCTACGAGCAGTACTTC. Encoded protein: CASVELDRPYEQYF.

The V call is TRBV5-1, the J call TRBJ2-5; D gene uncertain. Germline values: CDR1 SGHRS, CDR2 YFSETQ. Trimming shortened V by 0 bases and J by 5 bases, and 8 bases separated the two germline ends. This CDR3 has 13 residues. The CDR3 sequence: CASSLDSMETQYF. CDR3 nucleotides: TGCGCCAGCAGCTTGGACAGTATGGAGACCCAGTACTTC. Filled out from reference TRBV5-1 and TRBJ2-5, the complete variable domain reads KAGVTQTPRYLIKTRGQQVTLSCSPISGHRSVSWYQQTPGQGLQFLFEYFSETQRNKGNFPGRFSGRQFSNSRSEMNVSTLELGDSALYLCASSLDSMETQYFGPGTRLLVL.

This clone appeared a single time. CDR3 sequence: CASSLATNGEQFF. CDR3 sequence (DNA): TGTGCCAGCAGCTTAGCTACTAACGGTGAGCAGTTCTTC. The chain joins TRBV7-9 to TRBJ2-1; D ambiguous. Trimming stripped 0 bases from V and 9 bases from J, with 9 bases between. The CDR3 is 13 amino acids. The V gene's germline CDR1 is SEHNR and CDR2 FQNEAQ (reference sequence).

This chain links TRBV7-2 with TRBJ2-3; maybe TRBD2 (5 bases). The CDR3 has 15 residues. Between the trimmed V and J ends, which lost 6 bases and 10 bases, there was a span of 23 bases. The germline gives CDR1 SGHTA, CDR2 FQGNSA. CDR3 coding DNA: TGTGCCAGCAGTCGGTGGTTCAGCATGGGAGAGTCGCAGTATTTT. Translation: CASSRWFSMGESQYF.

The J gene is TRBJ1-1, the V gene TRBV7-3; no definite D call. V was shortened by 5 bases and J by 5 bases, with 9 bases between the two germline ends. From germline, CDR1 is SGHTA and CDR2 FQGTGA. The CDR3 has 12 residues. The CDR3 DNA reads TGTGCCAGCAGCAAGGGAGGGACTGAAGCTTTCTTT. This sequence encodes CASSKGGTEAFF.

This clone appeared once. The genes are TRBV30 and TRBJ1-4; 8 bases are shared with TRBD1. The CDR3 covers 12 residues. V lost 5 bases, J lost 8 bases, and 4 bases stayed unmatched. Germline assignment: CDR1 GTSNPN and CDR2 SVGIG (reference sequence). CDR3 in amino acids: CAWAGQDEKLFF. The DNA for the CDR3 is TGTGCCTGGGCGGGACAGGACGAAAAACTGTTTTTT.

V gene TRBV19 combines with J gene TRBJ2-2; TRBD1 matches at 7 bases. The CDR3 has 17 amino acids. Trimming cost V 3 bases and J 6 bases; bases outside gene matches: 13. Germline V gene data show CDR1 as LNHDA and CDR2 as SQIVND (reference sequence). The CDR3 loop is CASSILQGPRGSGELFF. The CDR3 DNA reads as TGTGCCAGTAGTATCCTACAGGGGCCAAGGGGTTCCGGGGAGCTGTTTTTT.

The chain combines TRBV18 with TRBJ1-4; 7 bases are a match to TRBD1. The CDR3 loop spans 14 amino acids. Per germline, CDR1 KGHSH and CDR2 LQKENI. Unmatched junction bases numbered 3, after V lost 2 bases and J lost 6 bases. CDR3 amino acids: CASSPSGQDEKLFF. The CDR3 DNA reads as TGTGCCAGCTCACCATCAGGACAGGATGAAAAACTGTTTTTT.

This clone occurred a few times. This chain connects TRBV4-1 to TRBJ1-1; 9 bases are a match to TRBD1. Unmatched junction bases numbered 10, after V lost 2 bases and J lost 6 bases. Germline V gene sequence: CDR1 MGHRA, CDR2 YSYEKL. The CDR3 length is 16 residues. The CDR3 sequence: CASSQPWGQGYSEAFF. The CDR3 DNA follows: TGCGCCAGCAGCCAACCTTGGGGACAGGGATACTCTGAAGCTTTCTTT.

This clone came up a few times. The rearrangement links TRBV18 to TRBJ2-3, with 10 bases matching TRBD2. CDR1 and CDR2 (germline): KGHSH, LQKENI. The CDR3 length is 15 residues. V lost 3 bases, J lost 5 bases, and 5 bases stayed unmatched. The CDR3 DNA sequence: TGTGCCAGCTCACCGTCACTAGCGGGGATAGATACGCAGTATTTT. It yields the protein CASSPSLAGIDTQYF.

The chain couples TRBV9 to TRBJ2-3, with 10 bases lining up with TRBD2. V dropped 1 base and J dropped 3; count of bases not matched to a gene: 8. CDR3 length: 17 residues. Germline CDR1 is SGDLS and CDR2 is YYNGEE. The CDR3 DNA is TGTGCCAGCAGCGTACCGGCTAGCGGGGGCAAAACAGATACGCAGTATTTT. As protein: CASSVPASGGKTDTQYF.

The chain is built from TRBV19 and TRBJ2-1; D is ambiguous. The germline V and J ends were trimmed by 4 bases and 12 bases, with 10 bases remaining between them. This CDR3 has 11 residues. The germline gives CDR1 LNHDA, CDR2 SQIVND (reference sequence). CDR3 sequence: CASSTPSRQFF. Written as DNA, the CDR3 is TGTGCCAGTAGTACCCCGAGCCGGCAGTTCTTC. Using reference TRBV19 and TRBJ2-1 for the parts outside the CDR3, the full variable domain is DGGITQSPKYLFRKEGQNVTLSCEQNLNHDAMYWYRQDPGQGLRLIYYSQIVNDFQKGDIAEGYSVSREKKESFPLTVTSAQKNPTAFYLCASSTPSRQFFGPGTRLTVL.

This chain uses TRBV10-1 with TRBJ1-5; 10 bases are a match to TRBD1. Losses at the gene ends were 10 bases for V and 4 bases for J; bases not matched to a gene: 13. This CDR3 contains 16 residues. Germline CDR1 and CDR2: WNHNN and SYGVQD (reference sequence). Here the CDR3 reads CATTPGQGRGNQPQHF. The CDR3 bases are TGCGCCACCACCCCGGGACAGGGGAGGGGTAATCAGCCCCAGCATTTT.

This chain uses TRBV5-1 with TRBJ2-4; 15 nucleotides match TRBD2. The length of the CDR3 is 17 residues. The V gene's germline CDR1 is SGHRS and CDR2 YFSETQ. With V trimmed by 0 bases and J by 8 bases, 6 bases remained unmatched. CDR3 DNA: TGCGCCAGCAGCTTGGGGACTAGCGGGGGGGCCGTGGACATTCAGTACTTC. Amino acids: CASSLGTSGGAVDIQYF. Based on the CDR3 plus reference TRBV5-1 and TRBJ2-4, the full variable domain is KAGVTQTPRYLIKTRGQQVTLSCSPISGHRSVSWYQQTPGQGLQFLFEYFSETQRNKGNFPGRFSGRQFSNSRSEMNVSTLELGDSALYLCASSLGTSGGAVDIQYFGAGTRLSVL.

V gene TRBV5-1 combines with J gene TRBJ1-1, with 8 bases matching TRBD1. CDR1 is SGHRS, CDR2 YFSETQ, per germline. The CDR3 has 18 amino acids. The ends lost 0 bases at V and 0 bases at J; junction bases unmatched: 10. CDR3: CASSLGGQGAYMNTEAFF. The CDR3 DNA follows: TGCGCCAGCAGCTTGGGGGGTCAGGGGGCTTACATGAACACTGAAGCTTTCTTT. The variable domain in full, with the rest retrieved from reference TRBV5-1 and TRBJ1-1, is KAGVTQTPRYLIKTRGQQVTLSCSPISGHRSVSWYQQTPGQGLQFLFEYFSETQRNKGNFPGRFSGRQFSNSRSEMNVSTLELGDSALYLCASSLGGQGAYMNTEAFFGQGTRLTVV.

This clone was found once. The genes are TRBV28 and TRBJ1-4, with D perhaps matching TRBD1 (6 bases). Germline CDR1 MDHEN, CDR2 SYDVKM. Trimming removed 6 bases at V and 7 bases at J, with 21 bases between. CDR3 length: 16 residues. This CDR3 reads CASSPGRGASSEKLFF. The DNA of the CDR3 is TGTGCCAGCAGCCCCGGCAGGGGCGCCTCGAGTGAAAAACTGTTTTTT.

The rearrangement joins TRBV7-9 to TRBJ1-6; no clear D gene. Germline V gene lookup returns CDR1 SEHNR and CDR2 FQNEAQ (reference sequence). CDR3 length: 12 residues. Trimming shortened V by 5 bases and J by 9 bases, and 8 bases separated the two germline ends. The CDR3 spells CASSTPGSPLHF. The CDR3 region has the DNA TGTGCCAGCAGCACCCCAGGTTCACCCCTCCACTTT.

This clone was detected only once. This CDR3 is CASRPRLAGTTEQYF. The CDR3 DNA is TGTGCCAGCCGTCCCCGACTAGCGGGGACAACCGAGCAGTACTTC. The rearrangement links TRBV6-5 to TRBJ2-7; TRBD2 aligns across 11 bases. V dropped 8 bases and J dropped 6; count of bases not matched to a gene: 12. Germline loops: CDR1 MNHEY, CDR2 SVGAGI. The CDR3 loop spans 15 amino acids.

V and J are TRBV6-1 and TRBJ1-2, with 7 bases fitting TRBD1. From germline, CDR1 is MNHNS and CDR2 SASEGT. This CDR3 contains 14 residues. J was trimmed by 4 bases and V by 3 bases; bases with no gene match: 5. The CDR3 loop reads CASSDWGDSYGYTF. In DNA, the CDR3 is TGTGCCAGCAGTGATTGGGGGGACAGCTATGGCTACACCTTC.

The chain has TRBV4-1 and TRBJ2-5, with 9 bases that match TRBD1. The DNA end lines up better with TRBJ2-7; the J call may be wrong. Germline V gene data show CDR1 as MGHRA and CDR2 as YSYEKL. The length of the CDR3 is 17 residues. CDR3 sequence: CASSQDMRDRDLYEQYF. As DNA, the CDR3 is TGCGCCAGCAGCCAAGATATGCGGGACAGGGATCTCTACGAGCAGTACTTC.

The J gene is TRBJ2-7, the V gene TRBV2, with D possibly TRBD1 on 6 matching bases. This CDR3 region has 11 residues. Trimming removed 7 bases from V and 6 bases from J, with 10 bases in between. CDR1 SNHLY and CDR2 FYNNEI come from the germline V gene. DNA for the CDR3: TGTGCCAGCACCTCAGGGGTCGAGCAGTACTTC. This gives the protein CASTSGVEQYF.

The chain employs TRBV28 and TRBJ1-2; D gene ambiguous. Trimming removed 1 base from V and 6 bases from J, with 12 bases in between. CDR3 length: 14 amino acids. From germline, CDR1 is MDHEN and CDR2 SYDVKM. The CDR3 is CASSLSSQIHGYTF. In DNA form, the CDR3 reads TGTGCCAGCAGTTTATCATCACAGATCCATGGCTACACCTTC.

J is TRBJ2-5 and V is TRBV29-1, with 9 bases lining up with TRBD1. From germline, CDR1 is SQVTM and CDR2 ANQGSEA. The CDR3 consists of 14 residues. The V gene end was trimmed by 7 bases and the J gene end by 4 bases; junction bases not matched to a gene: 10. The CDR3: CSGYYRGLAETQYF. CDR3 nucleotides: TGCAGCGGGTATTACAGGGGGCTAGCAGAGACCCAGTACTTC. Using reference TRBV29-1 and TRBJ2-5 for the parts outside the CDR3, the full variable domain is SAVISQKPSRDICQRGTSLTIQCQVDSQVTMMFWYRQQPGQSLTLIATANQGSEATYESGFVIDKFPISRPNLTFSTLTVSNMSPEDSSIYLCSGYYRGLAETQYFGPGTRLLVL.

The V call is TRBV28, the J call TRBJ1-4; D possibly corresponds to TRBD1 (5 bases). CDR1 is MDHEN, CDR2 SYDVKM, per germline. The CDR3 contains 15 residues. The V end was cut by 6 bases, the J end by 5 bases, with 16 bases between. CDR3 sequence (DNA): TGTGCCAGCAGATTCGGGGGTATTCAGAATGAAAAACTGTTTTTT. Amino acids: CASRFGGIQNEKLFF.